This T cell receptor beta chain is drawn from a study of T-cell memory formation after mild COVID-19. CDR3 length: 15 residues. The V gene lost 5 bases and the J gene lost 7 bases, with 20 bases spanning the gap. Germline CDR1 is SEHNR and CDR2 is FQNEAQ (reference sequence). 5'RACE, which relied on constant-segment primers, yielded TCR alpha and TCR beta cDNA libraries carrying sample barcodes and UMIs. TCRdb recomputed calls from the 5' RACE reads with MiXCR, one row per CDR3 protein. The sample lists 400,000 to 500,000 distinct CDR3 sequences, roughly 20% seen once, with roughly 8% in the top ten.

Sequencing input: PBMCs or a T cell subset sorted from them (not recorded which). The genes are TRBV7-9 and TRBJ1-2, with a tentative D call TRBD1 (5 bases). The TCR was taken from an adult woman who had mild COVID-19 (a few samples of this study predate the infection). Cell type and time point are not known. CDR3: CASSRVAGESSGYTF. The CDR3 DNA sequence: TGTGCCAGCAGCCGTGTCGCGGGGGAGTCTAGTGGCTACACCTTC.